This entry is about one T cell receptor beta chain. This clone's antigen is unknown. Per-base qualities were not stored, and no clone one base away is much larger. V is cut back by 4 bases and J by 6 bases, with 12 bases in the junction unmatched. Counted from cysteine to phenylalanine, this CDR3 has 16 amino acids. Only the CDR3 part of the read is kept: 48 bases, read in frame from the first base. Using the deep immunoSEQ assay, TCR CDR3 regions were amplified from genomic DNA by multiplex PCR. For each cell subset, the extracted genomic DNA was distributed evenly across all wells of several immunoSEQ 96-well plates, and each plate served as one replicate. For sorted subsets, around 0.2 ug of genomic DNA, equivalent to around 29,000 T cell genomes, went into each replicate PCR. Purified libraries were measured with a Qubit 3.0 fluorometer, size-checked on a Bioanalyzer 2100, and measured again with the KAPA Library Quantification kit. A separate single-read 150-cycle Illumina NextSeq 550 flow cell was used to sequence each immunoSEQ 96-well plate. As for the original processing: The immunoSEQ output contained only junctional sequences without quality scores, so filtering could not match that applied to full-length reads. Sequences were annotated with PyIR, a Python wrapper for IgBLAST v1.9, and V/J genes and CDR3 were assigned using IMGT germline references. Reads were filtered out if the reads had weak V/J assignments (E-value above 1e-6), no CDR3, stop codons, out-of-frame junctions, or ambiguous translated residues. V3J clonotypes were defined as sequences sharing the same inferred V gene, J gene, and CDR3 amino acid sequence. The percentage overlap between two repertoires was calculated by dividing the number of shared unique clonotypes by the size of the smaller repertoire. RTK rarefaction, the Chao1 estimator, and Recon v2.1 estimates of unobserved clonotypes were used to assess repertoire richness. For all TCRbeta clonotypes obtained by the gDNA method from four donors, generation probabilities were computed with OLGA. What TCRdb holds here is the immuneACCESS table cut down to in-frame rearrangements. Part of the clones is not present; checked against another copy, under half of the missing clones reflect an unresolved V gene, and the others are unexplained. Clone size and the V and J calls come from that table; the DNA yielded D and trimming. The sample table lists about 2,500,000 clones, 85% to 95% of them with a count of one. Jointly, the top ten make up 0.11% to 0.15% of the sample.

The data stem from a study of shared clonotypes between healthy human individuals (dated by TCRdb to the early 2020s). General notes on the study: A few men and two women, aged 18 to 49 years, made up the cohort. To increase sequencing depth and limit assay-specific biases, TCR repertoire library preparation and sequencing were carried out by different laboratories using diverse techniques. To estimate repertoire size and how much clonotypes are shared between individuals, the study performed deep sequencing of blood TCR repertoires from a few healthy adults. Each donor's leukapheresis produced roughly between roughly 0.94 and 9.5 billion PBMCs. For each donor, CD4 naive and CD4 memory were each given three plates, CD8 naive was given two plates, and CD8 memory was given one plate.

Healthy HIV-negative adults with no recently reported acute infections or vaccinations were included as donors. Every donor was a Caucasian adult living in Nashville, Tennessee, USA. Magnetic negative selection was used to enrich CD4+ T cells, after which naive cells were positively selected on CD45RA and the negative fraction became the memory subset. Blood was collected by leukapheresis, and PBMCs were isolated by Ficoll-Histopaque density gradient centrifugation and then cryopreserved in liquid nitrogen vapor phase. Analytical flow cytometry was used to check the purity and quantity of every magnetically sorted T cell population. Each sorted fraction had its genomic DNA isolated and then quantified by UV absorbance on a Nanodrop 2000c. General findings and caveats noted by the study authors: Sampling was restricted to blood, and TCR repertoires in tissue are likely to differ from TCR repertoires in blood. Because the study included only a small number of donors, the genetic and exposure-history diversity represented was limited. Incomplete sequencing was indicated by rarefaction of sorted-subset datasets, despite the large sequencing depth. Pairwise subsampling indicated that sequencing depth was expected to affect the degree of clonotype sharing among donors. Across four donors, about 5% of naive CD4, roughly 3.5% of naive CD8, 2% to 2.5% of memory CD4, and about 0.44% of memory CD8 clonotypes were shared. Compared with non-shared clonotypes, the clonotypes found in all four sorted-subset donors had higher generation probabilities. Larger estimated clonotype richness was generally found for naive subsets than for memory subsets.

The V gene is TRBV23-1 and the J gene is TRBJ2-3, and TRBD2 aligns with 8 junction nucleotides. Being an ORF, TRBV23-1 has a function that is uncertain. The sample comprised naive CD4+ T cells sorted from blood. This specimen's cell subset or site label, interpreted: CD45RA+ positively selected. This receptor was taken from a man aged 18 to 29 in good health. The CDR3 region: CASSLESGGTWDTQYF. Read as DNA, the sequence is TGCGCCAGCAGTCTCGAGTCGGGGGGGACGTGGGATACGCAGTATTTT.